This T cell receptor (beta chain) was documented in a study of T cell repertoires in cytomegalovirus infection (dated by TCRdb to about 2019). In the study overall: Donor HLA type was relevant to the analysis, because carriage of CMV infection together with the matching HLA type was indicated by public TCR beta signatures. Summary of the overall study and its limitations: Carriers of CMV infection plus the relevant HLA type were discriminated by the cumulative frequency of public TCR beta family members in the study cohort and in an independent approximately 360-donor cohort. The ex vivo response was dominated by HLA-C-restricted CMV-specific TCR beta clonotypes, which also provided the single most frequent clonotype in two of eight donors.

V is cut by 6 bases and J by 5 bases, and the space between the germline ends is 10 bases. Reading the germline V gene gives CDR1 MNHNS and CDR2 SASEGT. The CDR3 runs 13 residues from the cysteine to the phenylalanine. The kept DNA is CDR3 alone, 39 bases in frame from the first base. This clonotype was counted ten times or more. Its antigen is unknown. Per-base quality was not reported, and no clone a single base away is much larger than it. Sequencing was carried out with an Illumina HiSeq 1500. The public reads were reanalyzed by TCRdb: fastp trimming at Q25, MiXCR alignment, in-frame beta chains only. Each record represents a unique CDR3 protein, reported with the most common genes and DNA among its rows. The sample table shows fewer than 200,000 distinct CDR3 sequences, and about 21% are seen once. The ten largest make up roughly 2.9% of the sample.

Sequencing was done on a sample of PBMCs. The sequence came from a human donor in good health (CMV status not recorded). Some clones in this sample may be carry-over from other donors' samples. The rearrangement joined TRBV6-1 to TRBJ2-2; TRBD2 is a weak D gene call, 5 bases matching. The nucleotide sequence is TGTGCCAGCAGGCCTACTAGTACCGGGGAGCTGTTTTTT. This encodes CASRPTSTGELFF.